The sequence of this T cell receptor (beta chain) was determined in a study of molecular identifiers for immune sequencing clone quantification. Study conclusions and caveats: Highly expanded clone sizes could be underestimated through barcode sharing by identical TCR molecules.

This CDR3 region has 18 residues. Germline CDR1 is SNHLY and CDR2 is FYNNEI. With V trimmed by 0 bases and J by 3 bases, 12 bases remained unmatched. This clonotype was seen only a few times. Its target is unknown. Previously described methods and listed TCR primers were used for bulk TCR libraries. One entry per CDR3 protein results from TCRdb running MiXCR on the PCR reads. Altogether approximately 680,000 distinct CDR3 sequences are present, 25% being singletons, with the ten largest covering roughly 0.83%. Sorted naive CD8 T cells were those defined as CD8+CD4-CCR7+CD45RA+. The chain employs TRBV2 and TRBJ2-7; 9 bases line up with TRBD2. Sequences were obtained from naive CD8+ T cells from blood, with Jurkat cell RNA spiked in. Subset of the sample: FACS-sorted CD8+CD4-CCR7+CD45RA+ naive T cells. The sequence derives from a human donor in good health. Some libraries in this study had Jurkat cell RNA spiked in. The CDR3 loop reads CASSEAAGLAVVLYEQYF. The CDR3 DNA sequence: TGTGCCAGCAGTGAAGCTGCGGGACTAGCCGTAGTCCTCTACGAGCAGTACTTC.